This T cell receptor (beta chain) was obtained from a study of OX40 agonist ivuxolimab in advanced cancers. Overall study context: Ivuxolimab was delivered to patients intravenously every 2 weeks at doses spanning 0.01 to 10 mg/kg. With a range of about 23 to 85, age averaged approximately 60 years, and more than 75% were male.

The study, taken as a whole, reports: The CD4+ and CD8+ T cells in the blood had expanded clonally by week 6 at 0.1 to 3.0 mg/kg. Expanded clones tended on average to be more numerous among CD8+ T cells than CD4+.

Profiling relied on immunoSEQ multiplex PCR, and the TCRdb table lists in-frame clones only, not all of them. This sample has more than 45,000 clones, with about 80% found just once. Germline CDR1 is SGDLS and CDR2 is YYNGEE. Trimming removed 0 bases at V and 4 bases at J, with 2 bases between. The CDR3 is 13 amino acids. As for this clone: Antigen specificity is unknown.

Here the sequenced sample was CD4+ or CD8+ T cells sorted from blood, taken in a trial of the OX40 agonist ivuxolimab. This receptor was taken from an adult with an advanced solid tumor such as melanoma, head and neck, liver or kidney cancer. The V gene is TRBV9, the J gene TRBJ1-6; D is undetermined. CDR3 in DNA: TGTGCCAGCAGCGTAGAGTATAATTCACCCCTCCACTTT. This codes for CASSVEYNSPLHF. Full variable domain (rest looked up from reference TRBV9 and TRBJ1-6): DSGVTQTPKHLITATGQRVTLRCSPRSGDLSVYWYQQSLDQGLQFLIQYYNGEERAKGNILERFSAQQFPDLHSELNLSSLELGDSALYFCASSVEYNSPLHFGNGTRLTVT.